This T cell receptor beta chain stems from a study of CD8+ T cells in alopecia areata. Findings of the study overall: Greater clonality was observed in lesional scalp samples, especially alopecia totalis/universalis, versus normal scalp. Mice showed clearer TCR sharing than patients did, a gap that was possibly HLA-related. Sequencing of scalp samples also captures resident alphabeta T cells of normal skin.

Reverse transcribed after extraction, RNA yielded cDNA as the sequencing template. The data were produced by immunoSEQ multiplex PCR, yet TCRdb's version contains in-frame clones alone and is incomplete. The table includes 85,000 to 110,000 clones, approximately 58% detected once. About this clone: Its antigen is unidentified.

Trimming took 5 bases from V and 0 from J, leaving 16 bases between them. The CDR3 is 16 amino acids. From germline, CDR1 is MGHDK and CDR2 SYGVNS. The rearrangement uses TRBV25-1 and TRBJ1-1; D might be TRBD1 (5 bases). What was sequenced was CD4+ T cells sorted from blood. This receptor was obtained from a human donor in good health. CDR3 loop: CASSLARAEMNTEAFF. CDR3 in DNA: TGTGCCAGCAGTCTCGCCAGGGCCGAAATGAACACTGAAGCTTTCTTT.